A selection of T cell receptor beta chains follows, all from one sample in a study of response to subunit inactivated influenza vaccine. MiXCR, applied by TCRdb to the RT-PCR reads, yields one record per CDR3 protein. The table records 450,000 to 600,000 distinct CDR3 sequences, less than 7.5% of them present only once. The sample was PBMCs from blood, taken around 25 months after vaccination. All receptors derive from a man between 50 and 69 years old who received an inactivated influenza vaccine. Both conserved end residues are part of each CDR3. D genes are given only for firm matches. Size is omitted from some rows. Given values are once, few, many or a class for expanded clones.

cdr3_nt cdr3_aa cdr3_length j_call d_call clone_size v_call
TGTGCCAGCAGCTTAGCGACAGGACGTGGAACGACAGATACGCAGTATTTT CASSLATGRGTTDTQYF 17 TRBJ2-3 . few TRBV5-6
TGTGCCAGCAGTGAACCACAAGGGACTGAAGCTTTCTTT CASSEPQGTEAFF 13 TRBJ1-1 . . TRBV2
TGTGCCAGCAGCGTAGAACTGTCAGGGGAGCTGTTTTTT CASSVELSGELFF 13 TRBJ2-2 . many TRBV9
TGTGCCAGCAGCGGGCTAGCGGGGCCCACCGGGGAGCTGTTTTTT CASSGLAGPTGELFF 15 TRBJ2-2 TRBD2 many TRBV11-2
TGTGCCAGCAGCGCGTACAGGGAAGGCTACACCTTC CASSAYREGYTF 12 TRBJ1-2 . . TRBV9
TGCAGCGCCAAAGGACTATCTAGCACAGATACGCAGTATTTT CSAKGLSSTDTQYF 14 TRBJ2-3 . few TRBV29-1
TGTGCCAGCAGCAAAGGAAACTACGAGCAGTACTTC CASSKGNYEQYF 12 TRBJ2-7 . few TRBV7-6
TGTGCCTGGAGTCACCCCGCAGCGGCCCAGTACTTC CAWSHPAAAQYF 12 TRBJ2-5 . . TRBV30
TGTGCCAGCAGCCCCAGCCAGAACCGGGAGCTGTTTTTT CASSPSQNRELFF 13 TRBJ2-2 . . TRBV7-2
TGTGCCAGCAGTTTATATCCGACCGGTATGAACACTGAAGCTTTCTTT CASSLYPTGMNTEAFF 16 TRBJ1-1 . many TRBV27
TGTGCCAGCAGCCAAGCCGGGCGAGAAGCTTATCAGCCCCAGCATTTT CASSQAGREAYQPQHF 16 TRBJ1-5 . many TRBV4-2
TGTGCCAGCAGCCCAACGAAAAGCGGGACCTCACCCAATGTGCAGTTCTTC CASSPTKSGTSPNVQFF 17 TRBJ2-1 TRBD2 . TRBV9
TGTGCCAGTGTCGACGGGTACCAAGAGACCCAGTACTTC CASVDGYQETQYF 13 TRBJ2-5 . . TRBV7-9
TGTGCCTGGAATCGGGCTAGCGGGGGTTACTATGAGCAGTTCTTC CAWNRASGGYYEQFF 15 TRBJ2-1 TRBD2 . TRBV30
TGCAGTGCTAGGGTCGGGGCCACAGATACGCAGTATTTT CSARVGATDTQYF 13 TRBJ2-3 . many TRBV20-1
TGTGCCAGCAGGCCGGGACAGGGGGCATCGCCTGGGGCCAACGTCCTGACTTTC CASRPGQGASPGANVLTF 18 TRBJ2-6 TRBD1 few TRBV6-1
TGCAGTGCTTTTCCGAGGGGGGCGGGTCGGGATGAGCAGTTCTTC CSAFPRGAGRDEQFF 15 TRBJ2-1 . few TRBV20-1
TGTGCCAGCAGTAATCACGGGACAGGGAGGACCTACGAGCAGTACTTC CASSNHGTGRTYEQYF 16 TRBJ2-7 TRBD1 few TRBV6-1
TGTGCCAGCAGTTCCAGGAACATCATGAACACTGAAGCTTTCTTT CASSSRNIMNTEAFF 15 TRBJ1-1 . few TRBV12-3/TRBV12-4
TGCAGTGCTCGCCAAGGGGTGGGCCTCCTTGGCTACACCTTC CSARQGVGLLGYTF 14 TRBJ1-2 . many TRBV20-1
TGTGCCAGCAGCCAAGATATAGCGGGGCCGCCTTACAATGAGCAGTTCTTC CASSQDIAGPPYNEQFF 17 TRBJ2-1 TRBD2 many TRBV4-2
TGTGCCAGCACCTTTGGAGGGGCTACAGGGTTTGAGCAGTACTTC CASTFGGATGFEQYF 15 TRBJ2-7 . . TRBV28
TGCAGTGCTAGAGCAACATATAGCAATCAGCCCCAGCATTTT CSARATYSNQPQHF 14 TRBJ1-5 . . TRBV20-1
TGTGCCACCAGTGATGGAGGAGGACAGGGGGCCACCGGGGAGCTGTTTTTT CATSDGGGQGATGELFF 17 TRBJ2-2 TRBD1 many TRBV24-1
TGTGCCTGCCGGGACTGGCGTTTCGAGCAGTTCTTC CACRDWRFEQFF 12 TRBJ2-1 . many TRBV30
TGCAGTGCTAGCGAATGGACCGGGGAGCTGTTTTTT CSASEWTGELFF 12 TRBJ2-2 . few TRBV20-1
TGTGCCAGCAGCGCACCGGGACTAGCGGTCCCCTACAATGAGCAGTTCTTC CASSAPGLAVPYNEQFF 17 TRBJ2-1 TRBD2 . TRBV9
TGTGCCAGCAGTCCCAATCCGGCGGGAGTCGATGAGCAGTTCTTC CASSPNPAGVDEQFF 15 TRBJ2-1 TRBD2 few TRBV12-3/TRBV12-4
TGCAGTGCTAGGAGACTAGCGGGAGGGTACCAAGAGACCCAGTACTTC CSARRLAGGYQETQYF 16 TRBJ2-5 TRBD2 many TRBV20-1
TGTGCCAGCACCCGAGGACTAGCGGGGGGCACAGATACGCAGTATTTT CASTRGLAGGTDTQYF 16 TRBJ2-3 TRBD2 few TRBV12-3/TRBV12-4
TGCAGCGGAGAGACTAGCGGGGGGACAGATACGCAGTATTTT CSGETSGGTDTQYF 14 TRBJ2-3 TRBD2 many TRBV29-1
TGTGCCAGCAGTTACGGCTGGGGTGGCTACACCTTC CASSYGWGGYTF 12 TRBJ1-2 . . TRBV6-2/TRBV6-3
TGTGCCAGCAGCGTATCCCGAGAGGAGACCCAGTACTTC CASSVSREETQYF 13 TRBJ2-5 . many TRBV9
TGCAGCGTTGGACTACGCGCCACCGGGGAGCTGTTTTTT CSVGLRATGELFF 13 TRBJ2-2 . . TRBV29-1
TGCAGTGCTAGAAAACCAGGGGCTCGGGAGCCCCAGCATTTT CSARKPGAREPQHF 14 TRBJ1-5 . many TRBV20-1
TGTGCCATCACTGGCACCTTGGCCGAGACCCAGTACTTC CAITGTLAETQYF 13 TRBJ2-5 . . TRBV10-3
TGCGCCAGCAGCCAAGTAGTTCTCGGGGATACGCAGTATTTT CASSQVVLGDTQYF 14 TRBJ2-3 . many TRBV4-1
TGCAGTGCCAAGACAGGATATGGCTACAATGAGCAGTTCTTC CSAKTGYGYNEQFF 14 TRBJ2-1 . . TRBV20-1
TGTGCCAGCAGCCCAGGGGGGGGGAACTATGGCTACACCTTC CASSPGGGNYGYTF 14 TRBJ1-2 TRBD1 many TRBV11-2
TGTGCCAGCAGCCGGCGTCTAGCGGAGAGCTCCTACAATGAGCAGTTCTTC CASSRRLAESSYNEQFF 17 TRBJ2-1 TRBD2 few TRBV11-1
TGTGCCAGCAGCCCCGGCGGGACTAGCAACGCTGATACGCAGTATTTT CASSPGGTSNADTQYF 16 TRBJ2-3 TRBD2 . TRBV4-2
TGCAGTGCTAGAGATTCTAGCGGGTTTGAGACCCAGTACTTC CSARDSSGFETQYF 14 TRBJ2-5 TRBD2 few TRBV20-1
TGCAGTGCGAACACCGGGACTAGAGGAAGCACAGATACGCAGTATTTT CSANTGTRGSTDTQYF 16 TRBJ2-3 TRBD2 few TRBV20-1
TGTGCCAGCAGCCCCCGCCCCCGCCTACTAGCGGGATACAATGAGCAGTTCTTC CASSPRPRLLAGYNEQFF 18 TRBJ2-1 TRBD2 few TRBV6-1
TGTGCCAGCAGTCCCTTCAGGGGCCACTCCTACAATGAGCAGTTCTTC CASSPFRGHSYNEQFF 16 TRBJ2-1 . few TRBV6-2/TRBV6-3
TGTGCCAGCACCCTGAACACTGAAGCTTTCTTT CASTLNTEAFF 11 TRBJ1-1 . many TRBV12-3/TRBV12-4
TGTGCCAGCAGCTTATCCGCAGCGAATGAGCAGTTCTTC CASSLSAANEQFF 13 TRBJ2-1 . few TRBV7-3
TGTGCCAGCTCGCCCCGGGGGGGAGTCGCTGAAGCTTTCTTT CASSPRGGVAEAFF 14 TRBJ1-1 . many TRBV18
TGCGCCAGCAGCTTGGATGGGGCGGGAGTCGACGAGCAGTACTTC CASSLDGAGVDEQYF 15 TRBJ2-7 TRBD2 many TRBV5-1